The 16 T cell receptor beta chains in this list originate from one sample, sequenced in a study of chronic HIV infection and antiretroviral therapy. Each CDR3 protein is one row after TCRdb ran MiXCR on the 5' RACE reads. This table has 45,000 to 55,000 distinct CDR3 sequences, 15% to 20% appearing once. Sequences were obtained from peripheral blood. The source of these receptors is an adult who had HIV and had not received antiretroviral therapy, or was an uninfected healthy control (not recorded which).

This clonotype was counted between two and nine times. The chain combines TRBV18 with TRBJ2-7; 12 bases align to TRBD1. Germline lookup yields CDR1 KGHSH and CDR2 LQKENI. The CDR3 covers 16 residues. Trimming at V came to 3 bases and at J to 6 bases, leaving 9 bases not matched to a gene. In DNA form, the CDR3 reads TGTGCCAGCTCACCGTTTGCCGGGACAGGGGGCACCGAGCAGTACTTC. Protein: CASSPFAGTGGTEQYF.

The table lists this clonotype with a few counts. This chain joins TRBV7-9 and TRBJ2-1; no firm D call. This CDR3 has 14 amino acids. The germline V and J ends were trimmed by 0 bases and 4 bases, with 7 bases remaining between them. CDR1 and CDR2 (germline): SEHNR, FQNEAQ (reference sequence). The CDR3 here is CASSLARTYNEQFF. In DNA, the CDR3 is TGTGCCAGCAGCTTAGCGCGTACTTACAATGAGCAGTTCTTC.

The J gene is TRBJ2-3, the V gene TRBV3-1, with 8 bases fitting TRBD2. The V and J ends lost 4 bases and 5 bases, in that order; junction bases with no gene match: 14. The CDR3 loop spans 17 amino acids. Germline CDR1 and CDR2: LGHDT and YNNKEL (reference sequence). The CDR3 region is CASSPPQGLGAGDTQYF. For the CDR3, the DNA is TGTGCCAGCAGCCCCCCCCAGGGACTAGGGGCTGGAGATACGCAGTATTTT.

This clonotype has only a few counts. V is TRBV5-6 and J is TRBJ2-7; D is perhaps TRBD1 or TRBD2 (5 bases each). This CDR3 has 19 residues. V was pared by 0 bases and J by 2 bases, with 24 bases between. From germline, CDR1 is SGHDT and CDR2 YYEEEE. CDR3: CASSLESSGTSQVAYEQYF. The CDR3 DNA is TGTGCCAGCAGCTTGGAGTCTTCAGGGACGTCCCAAGTAGCCTACGAGCAGTACTTC.

This sequence joins TRBV28 and TRBJ1-2, with 11 bases that match TRBD1. CDR1 is MDHEN, CDR2 SYDVKM, per germline. The junction had 6 bases not matched to a gene; V was cut back by 6 bases and J by 0 bases. This CDR3 contains 16 residues. CDR3 DNA: TGTGCCAGCAGCGGGACAGGGGGGCCAACTAACTATGGCTACACCTTC. Its protein is CASSGTGGPTNYGYTF.

The chain joins TRBV28 to TRBJ2-4; D may be TRBD1 or TRBD2 (7 bases each). This CDR3 has 14 amino acids. Germline loops: CDR1 MDHEN, CDR2 SYDVKM. The V end was cut by 1 base, the J end by 8 bases, with 12 bases between. CDR3 DNA sequence: TGTGCCAGCAGTTTATCGCAGGGGGGGTACATTCAGTACTTC. The encoded protein is CASSLSQGGYIQYF.

The chain combines TRBV20-1 with TRBJ2-7, with D perhaps TRBD2 (7 bases). V shed 3 bases and J shed 4 bases, with 25 bases lying between them. This CDR3 has 17 amino acids. Looked up from germline, CDR1 is DFQATT and CDR2 is SNEGSKA (reference sequence). In DNA, the CDR3 is TGCAGTGCTAGCCCCCCGGGGGGCGCAGGCGTGAGGTACGAGCAGTACTTC. Translating it yields CSASPPGGAGVRYEQYF.

V is TRBV6-2 or TRBV6-3 and J is TRBJ2-5; D gene uncertain. CDR1 is MNHEY and CDR2 is SVGEGT in the germline V gene. Trimming took 2 bases from V and 9 from J, leaving 16 bases between them. The CDR3 length is 14 residues. As DNA, the CDR3 is TGTGCCAGCAGTTACCCAGGACCGAGGATGGCCCAGTACTTC. Its protein is CASSYPGPRMAQYF.

This clonotype has more than one count but fewer than ten. The chain combines TRBV28 with TRBJ2-7, with 9 bases fitting TRBD1. This CDR3 region has 14 residues. The germline V gene encodes CDR1 MDHEN and CDR2 SYDVKM. Germline trimming cut 6 bases from V and 9 bases from J; bases unmatched to any gene: 12. DNA of the CDR3: TGTGCCAGCAGCCCCGTCGACAGGGGGGTCGGGCAGTACTTC. Its translation: CASSPVDRGVGQYF.

This clonotype has just a few counts. The chain links TRBV27 to TRBJ2-2, with TRBD2 matching 10 bases. The CDR3 is 15 residues long. CDR1 is MNHEY, CDR2 SMNVEV, per germline (reference sequence). V shed 4 bases and J 5 bases; nucleotides not matched to a gene: 4. The CDR3 protein is CASSYGTSVTGELFF. The CDR3 DNA sequence: TGTGCCAGCAGTTACGGGACTAGCGTAACCGGGGAGCTGTTTTTT.

The V and J genes are TRBV25-1 and TRBJ2-1; TRBD2 agrees at 8 bases. CDR1 is MGHDK, CDR2 SYGVNS, per germline. The CDR3 covers 16 residues. The junction had 10 bases not matched to a gene; V was cut back by 4 bases and J by 5 bases. CDR3 coding DNA: TGTGCCAGCAGTGCCAGCGGGAGCTATCGGAACAATGAGCAGTTCTTC. Translated: CASSASGSYRNNEQFF.

This rearrangement joins TRBV2 to TRBJ1-1; D is possibly TRBD1 (5 bases). CDR1 is SNHLY and CDR2 is FYNNEI in the germline V gene. The CDR3 length is 15 residues. Trimming pared 11 bases from V and 4 bases from J, leaving 23 bases between. The CDR3 DNA sequence: TGTGCCGGCAAGGAGCAGGGTACAAAAGGCACTGAAGCTTTCTTT. Protein product: CAGKEQGTKGTEAFF.

At least ten counts were recorded for this clonotype. This chain links TRBV28 with TRBJ1-5; D perhaps matches TRBD1 (6 bases). The germline CDR1 and CDR2 sequences are MDHEN and SYDVKM. CDR3 length equals 13 residues. Trimming stripped 8 bases from V and 4 bases from J, with 12 bases between. The CDR3 spells CASAGGINQPQHF. As DNA, the CDR3 is TGTGCCAGCGCGGGGGGCATAAATCAGCCCCAGCATTTT.

This sequence joins TRBV28 and TRBJ1-1, with D possibly TRBD1 on 6 matching bases. V was clipped by 5 bases and J by 4 bases, with 17 bases between them. Germline V gene lookup returns CDR1 MDHEN and CDR2 SYDVKM. The CDR3 extends over 15 amino acids. CDR3 sequence: CASSLGGEGGTEAFF. Here the CDR3 DNA reads TGTGCCAGCAGTCTAGGGGGAGAGGGAGGCACTGAAGCTTTCTTT.

This clonotype appeared a few times. This chain uses TRBV2 with TRBJ1-5; TRBD1 agrees at 7 bases. J lost 6 bases, V lost 6 bases, and 8 bases had no gene match. CDR1 SNHLY and CDR2 FYNNEI come from the germline V gene. The CDR3 is made up of 14 amino acids. The CDR3 loop reads CASRRQGGVQPQHF. In DNA, the CDR3 is TGTGCCAGCAGGCGACAGGGAGGAGTTCAGCCCCAGCATTTT.

CDR3 nucleotide sequence: TGTGCCAGCAGCCGGGATGGCAAGGAGACCCAGTACTTC. Its protein is CASSRDGKETQYF. This chain connects TRBV11-1 to TRBJ2-5, with D possibly matching TRBD2 (5 bases). Trimming shortened V by 5 bases and J by 5 bases, and 12 bases separated the two germline ends. The CDR3 is made up of 13 amino acids. CDR1 is SGHAT and CDR2 is FQDESV in the germline V gene (reference sequence).